The rows below give T cell receptor beta chains drawn from one sample of a study of control samples from healthy donors and cancer patients. Using immunoSEQ multiplex PCR, the repertoire was profiled, and TCRdb retains in-frame clones only, with some absent. The table has roughly 43,000 clones, approximately 89% seen once; the top ten hold about 10%. The source material was PBMCs. These receptors originate from a woman aged 55-69 years with lung cancer. CDR3s leave out the opening cysteine and the closing phenylalanine or tryptophan. The order of the fields is D gene, V gene, J gene, CDR3 protein. The D gene is left open where the match is weak.

-,TRBV2,TRBJ1-1,ARSGTTNTEAF
TRBD1,TRBV18,TRBJ2-7,ASSYTGTGGEQY
TRBD2,TRBV29-1,TRBJ2-7,SVRAGLAGVSYEQY
TRBD2,TRBV5-1,TRBJ2-1,ASSLAPGLASNEQF
TRBD2,TRBV11-3,TRBJ2-7,ASSSLGRGAYEQY
-,TRBV2,TRBJ2-3,ASSYYRDTDTQY
TRBD1,TRBV2,TRBJ2-2,ASSESRGRGELF
TRBD1,TRBV15,TRBJ2-3,ATGRDRGTDTQY
-,TRBV5-4,TRBJ2-1,ASSLDWGDEEQF
TRBD1,TRBV12-5,TRBJ2-3,ASGLAWDRSTDTQY
-,TRBV6-2/TRBV6-3,TRBJ2-7,ASSYFEGVYEQY
TRBD1,TRBV5-1,TRBJ1-2,ASSPLQGQDFNYGYT
-,TRBV11-2,TRBJ2-7,ASAESSYEQY
-,TRBV7-7,TRBJ2-1,ASSPGPDNEQF
TRBD2,TRBV5-4,TRBJ2-2,ASSPTTGLAGGDTGELF
TRBD1,TRBV27,TRBJ2-2,ASRARDRGKIGELF
-,TRBV6-4,TRBJ1-1,ASSDSSEGTEAF
TRBD1,TRBV5-6,TRBJ1-1,ASSNWDRDTEAF
TRBD2,TRBV5-1,TRBJ2-7,ASSQTLAVNYEQY
-,TRBV5-1,TRBJ1-1,ASSWGEGRGYEAF
TRBD2,TRBV6-4,TRBJ2-1,ASSDTAGGGNEQF
TRBD1,TRBV4-1,TRBJ1-4,ASSHPASSGGREKLF
-,TRBV9,TRBJ1-5,GERRRQPQH
-,TRBV5-1,TRBJ2-3,ASSFSGGTDTQY
TRBD1,TRBV2,TRBJ1-1,ASKPPRDRNTEAF
-,TRBV6-1,TRBJ1-3,ASSEDLGNTIY